The sequence of this T cell receptor beta chain was determined in a study of blood T cell repertoires in COVID-19. Looking at the study overall: Spain, Italy and the United States supplied samples that represented acute and convalescent COVID-19.

Assay: immunoSEQ multiplex PCR; the TCRdb copy retains only in-frame clones and omits some. The top ten hold approximately 18% of the sample, which has 250,000 to 350,000 clones, more than 90% seen once. Between the trimmed V and J ends, which lost 2 bases and 5 bases, there was a span of 7 bases. The CDR3 length is 13 residues. The V and J genes are TRBV12-3 or TRBV12-4 and TRBJ1-5; unclear D gene. This clonotype originated in a woman in her twenties or thirties who had recovered from COVID-19. Specimen: PBMCs or T cells enriched from blood (not recorded which). CDR3 sequence: CASSLQGDQPQHF. The CDR3, as DNA: TGTGCCAGCAGTTTACAAGGAGATCAGCCCCAGCATTTT.